The 25 T cell receptor beta chains below all came from one sample that was sequenced in a study of beta chain features in type 1 diabetes. The study reverse transcribed the entire isolated RNA, so it sequenced expressed TCRB transcripts. Sequencing used immunoSEQ multiplex PCR; TCRdb keeps in-frame clones, though not all of them. The table lists 450,000 to 600,000 clones, about 30% of them singletons. The material sequenced was naive CD4+ T cells from blood. All receptors come from a man aged 18-30 years in good health.

The chain couples TRBV29-1 to TRBJ2-7, with D uncertain. This CDR3 region has 12 residues. Germline V gene lookup returns CDR1 SQVTM and CDR2 ANQGSEA. V was clipped by 4 bases and J by 3 bases, with 10 bases between them. CDR3 nucleotides: TGCAGCGTTGTATGGGGTGGCTACGAGCAGTACTTC. Residues: CSVVWGGYEQYF.

This clone was seen only a few times. The gene calls are TRBV30 and TRBJ1-2; possibly TRBD1 for D (5 bases). Looked up from germline, CDR1 is GTSNPN and CDR2 is SVGIG (reference sequence). The CDR3 extends over 13 amino acids. Between the trimmed V and J ends, which lost 3 bases and 6 bases, there was a span of 14 bases. CDR3 sequence: CAWRPGGGDGYTF. CDR3 DNA sequence: TGTGCCTGGAGGCCCGGGGGAGGGGATGGCTACACCTTC.

The chain links TRBV9 to TRBJ2-3; 7 bases match TRBD1. With 3 bases clipped from V and 1 base from J, the junction kept 5 bases outside the gene matches. The V gene's germline CDR1 is SGDLS and CDR2 YYNGEE. The CDR3 sequence is 15 residues long. The CDR3 region has the DNA TGTGCCAGCAGCGCGAACGGACAGGGCACAGATACGCAGTATTTT. Amino acid sequence: CASSANGQGTDTQYF.

The chain recombines TRBV4-1 with TRBJ2-6; TRBD1 might be the D (6 bases). CDR3 length: 18 amino acids. From germline, CDR1 is MGHRA and CDR2 YSYEKL. Trimming removed 2 bases at V and 0 bases at J, with 14 bases between. In DNA, the CDR3 is TGCGCCAGCAGCCAAATTAGACAGGCCAGCTCTGGGGCCAACGTCCTGACTTTC. It specifies CASSQIRQASSGANVLTF.

The rearrangement joins TRBV28 to TRBJ2-3; 8 bases line up with TRBD2. The CDR3 contains 16 residues. Per germline, CDR1 MDHEN and CDR2 SYDVKM. Trimming cost V 5 bases and J 0 bases; bases outside gene matches: 7. CDR3 amino acids: CASSPPASGSTDTQYF. DNA for the CDR3: TGTGCCAGCAGTCCCCCGGCTAGCGGGAGCACAGATACGCAGTATTTT.

This rearrangement joins TRBV4-2 to TRBJ2-6, with a tentative D call TRBD2 (6 bases). The CDR3 runs to 17 residues. V lost 3 bases and J lost 2, with 14 bases in between. The germline gives CDR1 LGHNA, CDR2 YNFKEQ. CDR3 sequence (DNA): TGTGCCAGCAGCCACCTGGGGGGTAGTGCTGGGGCCAACGTCCTGACTTTC. Protein sequence: CASSHLGGSAGANVLTF.

The chain is built from TRBV2 and TRBJ2-5; D possibly corresponds to TRBD1 (5 bases). The CDR3 has 15 amino acids. Germline CDR1 and CDR2: SNHLY and FYNNEI. The V gene lost 2 bases and the J gene lost 2 bases, with 12 bases spanning the gap. The CDR3 spells CASSEPRTIQETQYF. The CDR3 DNA follows: TGTGCCAGCAGTGAACCGAGGACAATACAAGAGACCCAGTACTTC.

The J gene is TRBJ2-3, the V gene TRBV5-4; TRBD1 matches 7 bases. V shed 5 bases and J 4 bases; nucleotides not matched to a gene: 4. CDR1 SGHNT and CDR2 YYREEE come from the germline V gene (reference sequence). The CDR3 runs to 13 residues. CDR3 DNA: TGTGCCAGCAGTGACAGGGTGTCAGATACGCAGTATTTT. Encoded protein: CASSDRVSDTQYF.

This chain joins TRBV7-8 and TRBJ2-7, with D perhaps matching TRBD2 (6 bases). Germline CDR1 reads SGHVS; CDR2 reads FQNEAQ. The CDR3 loop spans 14 amino acids. V lost 5 bases and J 0 bases, leaving 11 bases between the germline ends. CDR3 in DNA: TGTGCCAGCAGCAACCGGGACTTCTCCTACGAGCAGTACTTC. Protein: CASSNRDFSYEQYF.

The J gene is TRBJ1-5, the V gene TRBV6-6; D might be TRBD1 (5 bases). The CDR3 runs to 14 residues. With 6 bases removed from V and 1 base from J, the gap between germline ends came to 10 bases. CDR1 and CDR2 (germline): MNHNY, SVGAGI (reference sequence). The CDR3 nucleotides are TGTGCCAGCAGGGGGGGAGCGAGCAATCAGCCCCAGCATTTT. As protein: CASRGGASNQPQHF.

This clone was recorded a few times. Other nucleotide sequences from this sample produce the same CDR3. This sequence joins TRBV30 and TRBJ2-7, with 12 nucleotides matching TRBD2. V trimming: 2 bases; J trimming: 6 bases; junction bases outside the gene matches: 5. Germline CDR1 GTSNPN, CDR2 SVGIG (reference sequence). The CDR3 contains 14 residues. CDR3 sequence (DNA): TGTGCCTGGAGTCGAGGACTAGCGGGACTCGAGCAGTACTTC. Translation: CAWSRGLAGLEQYF.

This chain links TRBV5-1 with TRBJ2-5; D may be TRBD1 (6 bases). The germline CDR1 and CDR2 sequences are SGHRS and YFSETQ. The CDR3 extends over 14 amino acids. V lost 1 base and J 1 base, leaving 8 bases between the germline ends. DNA of the CDR3: TGCGCCAGCAGCTTGCAGGGGCCCCAAGAGACCCAGTACTTC. Protein product: CASSLQGPQETQYF. The variable domain in full, completed from reference TRBV5-1 and TRBJ2-5, reads KAGVTQTPRYLIKTRGQQVTLSCSPISGHRSVSWYQQTPGQGLQFLFEYFSETQRNKGNFPGRFSGRQFSNSRSEMNVSTLELGDSALYLCASSLQGPQETQYFGPGTRLLVL.

The gene calls are TRBV4-1 and TRBJ2-1, with 9 bases lining up with TRBD2. This CDR3 spans 15 amino acids. The V and J ends lost 1 base and 7 bases, in that order; junction bases with no gene match: 5. From germline, CDR1 is MGHRA and CDR2 YSYEKL. The CDR3 DNA sequence: TGCGCCAGCAGCCAAGGGACTAGCGTGAGAAATGAGCAGTTCTTC. The encoded protein is CASSQGTSVRNEQFF.

V usage is TRBV7-6 and J usage is TRBJ2-3; 8 bases align to TRBD1. The junction had 3 bases not matched to a gene; V was cut back by 5 bases and J by 2 bases. The germline V gene encodes CDR1 SGHVS and CDR2 FNYEAQ. The CDR3 loop spans 14 amino acids. The CDR3 bases are TGTGCCAGCAGCCTGGACAGGGCCACAGATACGCAGTATTTT. Protein product: CASSLDRATDTQYF.

This clone appeared a few times. The chain carries TRBV5-1 and TRBJ2-1; D is undetermined. Between the trimmed V and J ends, which lost 0 bases and 6 bases, there was a span of 10 bases. The CDR3 has 14 residues. From germline, CDR1 is SGHRS and CDR2 YFSETQ. The CDR3 nucleotides are TGCGCCAGCAGCTTGGGCGGAGACGGCAATGAGCAGTTCTTC. As protein: CASSLGGDGNEQFF.

V gene TRBV7-2 combines with J gene TRBJ1-2, with D uncertain. The CDR3 has 10 amino acids. V was cut by 5 bases and J by 7 bases, with 5 bases left in between. Germline V gives CDR1 SGHTA, CDR2 FQGNSA. The CDR3 spells CASSAGGYTF. In DNA, the CDR3 is TGTGCCAGCAGCGCGGGTGGCTACACCTTC.

This clone has only a few counts. This chain connects TRBV11-2 to TRBJ1-1; D unresolved. Per germline, CDR1 SGHAT and CDR2 FQNNGV. CDR3 length: 16 amino acids. Deletions cut 0 bases from V and 4 bases from J, with 15 bases between. For the CDR3, the DNA is TGTGCCAGCAGCTTAGATCGGGTGGGCTTGAGCACTGAAGCTTTCTTT. Amino acid sequence: CASSLDRVGLSTEAFF.

There are a few counts of this clone. The chain is built from TRBV2 and TRBJ2-5, with a tentative D call TRBD2 (6 bases). The CDR3 length is 13 residues. Germline values: CDR1 SNHLY, CDR2 FYNNEI. V dropped 4 bases and J dropped 5 bases, with 11 bases sitting between them. This CDR3 is CASSVPGVETQYF. The CDR3 nucleotides read TGTGCCAGCAGTGTACCGGGGGTCGAGACCCAGTACTTC.

The CDR3 loop reads CASSRLASSYNEQFF. The CDR3, as DNA: TGTGCCAGCAGCCGACTAGCGAGCTCCTACAATGAGCAGTTCTTC. This sequence joins TRBV6-5 and TRBJ2-1, with 8 positions matching TRBD2. V lost 6 bases, J lost 0 bases, and 4 bases stayed unmatched. Germline V CDR1 and CDR2: MNHEY, SVGAGI. CDR3 length: 15 amino acids.

This clone has more than one count but fewer than ten. The rearrangement links TRBV29-1 to TRBJ2-7; possibly TRBD2 for D (6 bases). Trimming left V 4 bases short and J 0 bases short, with 10 bases between. This CDR3 contains 13 residues. Germline V CDR1 and CDR2: SQVTM, ANQGSEA. This CDR3 reads CSVVRERSYEQYF. CDR3 bases: TGCAGCGTTGTCCGGGAGCGCTCCTACGAGCAGTACTTC.

This clone turned up a few times. The chain is built from TRBV30 and TRBJ2-7, with TRBD2 identical over 12 bases. The CDR3 is made up of 15 amino acids. V dropped 1 base and J dropped 9; count of bases not matched to a gene: 10. Germline V gene sequence: CDR1 GTSNPN, CDR2 SVGIG (reference sequence). The CDR3 bases are TGTGCCTGGAGTGCCCTCCCACTAGCGGGGGGAACGCAGTACTTC. It yields the protein CAWSALPLAGGTQYF.

The chain uses TRBV5-1 and TRBJ2-6; D remains unclear. The V end lost 4 bases, the J end lost 1 base, and 12 bases lay between the germline ends. From germline, CDR1 is SGHRS and CDR2 YFSETQ. CDR3 size: 16 residues. The CDR3 bases are TGCGCCAGCAGCGTAGGGCGGTTATCTGGGGCCAACGTCCTGACTTTC. It translates to CASSVGRLSGANVLTF.

This clone showed up just a few times. The germline gene is not matched at one end of the junction; a read error may be the cause. The chain is built from TRBV7-7 and TRBJ2-3; D remains ambiguous. Germline V gene lookup returns CDR1 SSHAT and CDR2 FNYEAQ (reference sequence). The CDR3 loop spans 15 amino acids. CDR3 protein: CASSLGHGLGDTQYF. CDR3 nucleotides: TGTGCTAGCAGCTTAGGGCACGGCCTCGGAGATACGCAGTATTTT. Variable domain in full (rest from reference TRBV7-7 and TRBJ2-3): GAGVSQSPRYKVTKRGQDVTLRCDPISSHATLYWYQQALGQGPEFLTYFNYEAQPDKSGLPSDRFSAERPEGSISTLTIQRTEQRDSAMYRCASSLGHGLGDTQYFGPGTRLTVL.

This sequence joins TRBV12-5 and TRBJ2-1, with D possibly called TRBD1 or TRBD2 (7 bases each). The germline V and J ends were trimmed by 9 bases and 4 bases, with 25 bases remaining between them. The germline CDR1 and CDR2 sequences are LGHNT and FRNRAP. CDR3 length: 17 amino acids. In DNA, the CDR3 is TGTGCTAGCACCCAGGGGGGGTTTGGTAGCGGATACAATGAGCAGTTCTTC. Translation: CASTQGGFGSGYNEQFF.

The chain employs TRBV4-2 and TRBJ1-2, with D hard to call. The CDR3 spans 14 residues. Germline-derived CDR1 and CDR2 are LGHNA and YNFKEQ. V lost 1 base and J 7 bases, leaving 13 bases between the germline ends. The CDR3 reads CASSQVAGKGGYTF. The DNA for the CDR3 is TGTGCCAGCAGCCAAGTAGCTGGGAAAGGTGGCTACACCTTC.